The 8 T cell receptor beta chains reported below all come from one sample, sequenced in a study of siplizumab effects on memory and regulatory T cells. Assay used: immunoSEQ multiplex PCR; TCRdb lists only in-frame clones, some missing. The table includes over 65,000 clones, over 90% detected once. The specimen was CD8+ T cells sorted from blood. The receptors here all came from a human donor in good health.

V and J are TRBV7-9 and TRBJ1-4; D unresolved. Germline CDR1 is SEHNR and CDR2 is FQNEAQ (reference sequence). V lost 3 bases, J lost 10 bases, and 15 bases lay in between. CDR3 length: 14 residues. The CDR3 DNA reads as TGTGCCAGCAGCTTTCACACAGAAGCTGGAAAACTGTTTTTT. This sequence encodes CASSFHTEAGKLFF.

The chain uses TRBV11-2 and TRBJ2-5; 9 positions match TRBD2. The CDR3 extends over 14 amino acids. J gave up 5 bases and V 6 bases, and 7 bases lay outside the gene matches. CDR1 and CDR2 from the germline V gene are SGHAT and FQNNGV. In nucleotides, the CDR3 is TGTGCCAGCAGAGATCTAGCGGGAAAGGAGACCCAGTACTTC. This encodes CASRDLAGKETQYF.

This clone was seen a single time. The chain combines TRBV9 with TRBJ1-1; unclear D gene. Per germline, CDR1 SGDLS and CDR2 YYNGEE. V was pared by 3 bases and J by 4 bases, with 13 bases between. CDR3 size: 14 residues. In DNA, the CDR3 is TGTGCCAGCAGCGCGGGGATCTCCCCCACTGAAGCTTTCTTT. Residues: CASSAGISPTEAFF.

The J gene is TRBJ2-5, the V gene TRBV7-8; D gene ambiguous. This CDR3 spans 14 amino acids. V was cut by 5 bases and J by 1 base, with 11 bases left in between. Germline lookup yields CDR1 SGHVS and CDR2 FQNEAQ. This CDR3 reads CASSPRTSQETQYF. The CDR3 coding sequence is TGTGCCAGCAGCCCTCGTACGTCCCAAGAGACCCAGTACTTC.

This chain joins TRBV29-1 and TRBJ2-7; possible D gene TRBD2, 6 bases. Germline V gene data show CDR1 as SQVTM and CDR2 as ANQGSEA. V dropped 7 bases and J dropped 3 bases, with 13 bases sitting between them. The CDR3 loop spans 12 amino acids. In nucleotides, the CDR3 is TGCAGCGCGGGGGACGGGTACTACGAGCAGTACTTC. It encodes CSAGDGYYEQYF.

This chain uses TRBV27 with TRBJ2-1, with 7 bases that match TRBD2. V was clipped by 5 bases and J by 10 bases; unmatched bases: 14. The CDR3 covers 15 residues. Germline CDR1 MNHEY, CDR2 SMNVEV (reference sequence). The CDR3 sequence: CASSDGGSLELEQFF. In DNA form, the CDR3 reads TGTGCCAGCAGTGATGGCGGGAGTTTAGAGTTGGAGCAGTTCTTC.

A single count supports this clone. The gene calls are TRBV7-9 and TRBJ2-5; D is unclear. Between the trimmed V and J ends, which lost 3 bases and 2 bases, there was a span of 7 bases. The CDR3 length is 13 residues. Germline CDR1 and CDR2: SEHNR and FQNEAQ (reference sequence). CDR3 residues: CASSFESQETQYF. CDR3 nucleotide sequence: TGTGCCAGCAGCTTCGAGTCGCAAGAGACCCAGTACTTC.

This chain uses TRBV7-8 with TRBJ2-7, with a tentative D call TRBD2 (6 bases). This CDR3 comprises 12 residues. Germline CDR1 and CDR2: SGHVS and FQNEAQ. V gave up 5 bases and J gave up 9 bases, with 14 bases separating them. CDR3 DNA: TGTGCCAGCAGCGTCGGGACGGGGGTGCAGTACTTC. This translates into CASSVGTGVQYF.